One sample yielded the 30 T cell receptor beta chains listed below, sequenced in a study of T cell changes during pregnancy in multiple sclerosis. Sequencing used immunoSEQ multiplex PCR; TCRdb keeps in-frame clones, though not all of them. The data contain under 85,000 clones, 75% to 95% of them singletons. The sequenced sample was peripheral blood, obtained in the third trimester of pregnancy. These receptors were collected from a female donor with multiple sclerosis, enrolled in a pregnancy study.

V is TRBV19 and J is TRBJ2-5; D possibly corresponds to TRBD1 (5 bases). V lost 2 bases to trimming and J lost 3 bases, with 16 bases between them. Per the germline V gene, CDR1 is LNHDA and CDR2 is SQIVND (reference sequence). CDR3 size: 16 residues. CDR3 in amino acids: CASSITPGQGKETQYF. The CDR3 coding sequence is TGTGCCAGTAGTATAACCCCCGGGCAGGGAAAAGAGACCCAGTACTTC.

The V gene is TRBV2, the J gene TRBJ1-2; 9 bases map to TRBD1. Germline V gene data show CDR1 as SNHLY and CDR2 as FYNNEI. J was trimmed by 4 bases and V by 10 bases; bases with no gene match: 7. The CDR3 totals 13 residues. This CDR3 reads CANLMDRGYGYTF. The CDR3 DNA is TGTGCCAACCTCATGGACAGGGGCTATGGCTACACCTTC.

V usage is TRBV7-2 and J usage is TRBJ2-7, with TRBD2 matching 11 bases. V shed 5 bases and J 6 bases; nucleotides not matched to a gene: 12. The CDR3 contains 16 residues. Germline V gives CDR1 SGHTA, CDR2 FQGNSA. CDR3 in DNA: TGTGCCAGCAGCCCCATAGTACTAGCGGGAGCCTTCGAGCAGTACTTC. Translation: CASSPIVLAGAFEQYF.

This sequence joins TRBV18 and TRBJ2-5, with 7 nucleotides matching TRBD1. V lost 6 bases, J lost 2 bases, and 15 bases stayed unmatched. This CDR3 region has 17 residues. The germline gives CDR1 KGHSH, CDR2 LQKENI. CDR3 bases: TGTGCCAGCTCCAACCCTCAGGGACAGATCCAGCAAGAGACCCAGTACTTC. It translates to CASSNPQGQIQQETQYF.

CDR3 DNA: TGTGCCTGGATTTTAACCCTTACTAGTCGGCCAGGGGCCCTGTATGGCTACACCTTC. It encodes CAWILTLTSRPGALYGYTF. The genes are TRBV30 and TRBJ1-2, with D perhaps TRBD1 (6 bases). In germline, CDR1 is GTSNPN, CDR2 SVGIG (reference sequence). The CDR3 sequence is 19 residues long. V was cut by 4 bases and J by 5 bases, with 32 bases left in between.

The CDR3 nucleotides are TGTGCCGGCGGATTCGGACTCAATGAAAAACTGTTTTTT. It codes for CAGGFGLNEKLFF. The gene calls are TRBV2 and TRBJ1-4; D remains ambiguous. The CDR3 extends over 13 amino acids. Trimming took off 11 bases at V and 5 bases at J, with 15 bases between the two ends. The V gene's germline CDR1 is SNHLY and CDR2 FYNNEI.

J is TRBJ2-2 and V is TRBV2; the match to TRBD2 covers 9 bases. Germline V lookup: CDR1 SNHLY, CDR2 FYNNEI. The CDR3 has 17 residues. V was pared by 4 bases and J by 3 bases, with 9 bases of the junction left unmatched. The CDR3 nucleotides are TGTGCCAGCAGTGGGATTAGCGGGAGTTTGTACACCGGGGAGCTGTTTTTT. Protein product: CASSGISGSLYTGELFF. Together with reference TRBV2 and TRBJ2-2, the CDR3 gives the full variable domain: EPEVTQTPSHQVTQMGQEVILRCVPISNHLYFYWYRQILGQKVEFLVSFYNNEISEKSEIFDDQFSVERPDGSNFTLKIRSTKLEDSAMYFCASSGISGSLYTGELFFGEGSRLTVL.

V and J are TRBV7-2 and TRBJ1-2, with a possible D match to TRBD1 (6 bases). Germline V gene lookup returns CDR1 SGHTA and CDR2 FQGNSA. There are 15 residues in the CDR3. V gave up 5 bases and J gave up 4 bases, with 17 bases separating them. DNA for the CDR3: TGTGCCAGCAGCCCAGAAGTAGGGGGGGGCTATGGCTACACCTTC. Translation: CASSPEVGGGYGYTF.

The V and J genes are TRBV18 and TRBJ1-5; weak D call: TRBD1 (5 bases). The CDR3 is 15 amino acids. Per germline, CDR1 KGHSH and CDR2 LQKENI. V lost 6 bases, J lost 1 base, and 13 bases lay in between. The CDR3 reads CASSRAGVSNQPQHF. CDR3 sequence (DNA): TGTGCCAGCTCCAGGGCAGGAGTAAGCAATCAGCCCCAGCATTTT.

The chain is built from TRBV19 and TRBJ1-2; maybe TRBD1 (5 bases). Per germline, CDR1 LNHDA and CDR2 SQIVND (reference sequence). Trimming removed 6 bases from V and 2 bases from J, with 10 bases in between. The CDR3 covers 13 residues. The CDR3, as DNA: TGTGCCAGTAGGGGACGGGAGAACTATGGCTACACCTTC. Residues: CASRGRENYGYTF.

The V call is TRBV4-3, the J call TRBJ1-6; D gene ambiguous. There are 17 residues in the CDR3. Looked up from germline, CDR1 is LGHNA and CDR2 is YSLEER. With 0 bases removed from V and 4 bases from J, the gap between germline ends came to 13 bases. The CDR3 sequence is CASSQESQTGYNSPLHF. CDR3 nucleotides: TGCGCCAGCAGCCAAGAAAGTCAAACGGGTTATAATTCACCCCTCCACTTT.

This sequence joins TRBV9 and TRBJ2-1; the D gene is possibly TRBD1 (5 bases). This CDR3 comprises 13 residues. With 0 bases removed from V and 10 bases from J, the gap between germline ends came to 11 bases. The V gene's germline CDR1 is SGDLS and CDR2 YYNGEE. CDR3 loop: CASSVATGAEQFF. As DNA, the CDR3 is TGTGCCAGCAGCGTAGCTACTGGGGCAGAGCAGTTCTTC.

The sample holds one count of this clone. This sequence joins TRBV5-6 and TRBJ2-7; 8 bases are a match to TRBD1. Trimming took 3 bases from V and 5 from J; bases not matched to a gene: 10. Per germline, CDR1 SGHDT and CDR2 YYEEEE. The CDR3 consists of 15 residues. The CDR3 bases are TGTGCCAGCAGCTCGGGCGGACAGGGTCCCAACGAGCAGTACTTC. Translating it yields CASSSGGQGPNEQYF.

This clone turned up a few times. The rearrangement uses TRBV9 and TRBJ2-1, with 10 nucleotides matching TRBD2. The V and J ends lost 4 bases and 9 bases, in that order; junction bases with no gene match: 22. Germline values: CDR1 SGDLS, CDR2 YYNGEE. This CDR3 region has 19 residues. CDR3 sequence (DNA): TGTGCCAGCAGCCCCAATGTGAAGCGGGGGGGCCGAAATGAGGGTGAGCAGTTCTTC. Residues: CASSPNVKRGGRNEGEQFF.

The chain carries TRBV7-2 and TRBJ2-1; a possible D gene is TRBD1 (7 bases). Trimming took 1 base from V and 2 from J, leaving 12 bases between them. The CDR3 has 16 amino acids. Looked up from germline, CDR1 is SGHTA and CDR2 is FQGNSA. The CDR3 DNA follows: TGTGCCAGCAGCTTAGAGGGCGGGACAGCCTACAATGAGCAGTTCTTC. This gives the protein CASSLEGGTAYNEQFF. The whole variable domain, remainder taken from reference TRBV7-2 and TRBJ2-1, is GAGVSQSPSNKVTEKGKDVELRCDPISGHTALYWYRQSLGQGLEFLIYFQGNSAPDKSGLPSDRFSAERTGGSVSTLTIQRTQQEDSAVYLCASSLEGGTAYNEQFFGPGTRLTVL.

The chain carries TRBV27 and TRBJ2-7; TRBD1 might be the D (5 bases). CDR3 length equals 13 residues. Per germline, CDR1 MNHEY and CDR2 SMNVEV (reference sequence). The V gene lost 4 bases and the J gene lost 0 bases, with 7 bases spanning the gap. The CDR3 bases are TGTGCCAGCAGTTCGACAGCCTCCTACGAGCAGTACTTC. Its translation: CASSSTASYEQYF.

CDR3 in amino acids: CASSSGVMNTEAFF. The CDR3 DNA is TGTGCCAGCAGTTCCGGGGTCATGAACACTGAAGCTTTCTTT. J is TRBJ1-1 and V is TRBV6-5; no firm D call. CDR3 size: 14 residues. In germline, CDR1 is MNHEY, CDR2 SVGAGI. V lost 4 bases to trimming and J lost 0 bases, with 9 bases between them.

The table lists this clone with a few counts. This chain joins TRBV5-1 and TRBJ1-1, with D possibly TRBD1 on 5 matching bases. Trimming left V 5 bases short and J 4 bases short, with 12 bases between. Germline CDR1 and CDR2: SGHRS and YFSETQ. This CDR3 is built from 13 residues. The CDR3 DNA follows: TGCGCCAGCAGTAGGGTAACAGGCACTGAAGCTTTCTTT. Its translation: CASSRVTGTEAFF. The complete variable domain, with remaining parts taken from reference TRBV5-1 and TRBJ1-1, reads KAGVTQTPRYLIKTRGQQVTLSCSPISGHRSVSWYQQTPGQGLQFLFEYFSETQRNKGNFPGRFSGRQFSNSRSEMNVSTLELGDSALYLCASSRVTGTEAFFGQGTRLTVV.

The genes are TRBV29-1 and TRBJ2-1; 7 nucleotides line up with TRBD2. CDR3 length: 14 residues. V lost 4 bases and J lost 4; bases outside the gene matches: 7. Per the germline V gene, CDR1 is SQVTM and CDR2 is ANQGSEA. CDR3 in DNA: TGCAGCGTTGGATACCGGGGGGAGTACAATGAGCAGTTCTTC. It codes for CSVGYRGEYNEQFF.

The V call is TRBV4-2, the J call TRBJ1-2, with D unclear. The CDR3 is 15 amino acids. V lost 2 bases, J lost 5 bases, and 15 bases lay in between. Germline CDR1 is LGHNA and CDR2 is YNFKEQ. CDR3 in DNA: TGTGCCAGCAGCCAAAACCAAGGGAGAGGTTATGGCTACACCTTC. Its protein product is CASSQNQGRGYGYTF.

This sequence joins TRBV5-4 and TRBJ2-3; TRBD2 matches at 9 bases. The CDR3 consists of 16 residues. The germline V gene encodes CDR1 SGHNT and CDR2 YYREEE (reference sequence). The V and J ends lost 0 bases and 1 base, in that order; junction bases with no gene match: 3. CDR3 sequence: CASSLVVAGGTDTQYF. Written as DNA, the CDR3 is TGTGCCAGCAGCTTGGTGGTAGCGGGAGGCACAGATACGCAGTATTTT. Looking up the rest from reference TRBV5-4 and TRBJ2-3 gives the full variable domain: ETGVTQSPTHLIKTRGQQVTLRCSSQSGHNTVSWYQQALGQGPQFIFQYYREEENGRGNFPPRFSGLQFPNYSSELNVNALELDDSALYLCASSLVVAGGTDTQYFGPGTRLTVL.

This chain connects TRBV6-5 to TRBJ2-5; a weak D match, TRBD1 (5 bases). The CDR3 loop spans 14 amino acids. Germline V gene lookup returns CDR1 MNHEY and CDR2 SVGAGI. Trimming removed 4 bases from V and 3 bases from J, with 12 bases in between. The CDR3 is CASSSGFTKETQYF. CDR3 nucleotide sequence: TGTGCCAGCAGTTCAGGGTTTACGAAAGAGACCCAGTACTTC.

CDR3 nucleotides: TGCAGCGTTGAAGATGGGAGCGGCGCCTCCTACGAGCAGTACTTC. Residues: CSVEDGSGASYEQYF. V gene TRBV29-1 combines with J gene TRBJ2-7; TRBD2 might be the D (5 bases). V was shortened by 0 bases and J by 0 bases, with 12 bases between the two germline ends. The CDR3 loop spans 15 amino acids. Per the germline V gene, CDR1 is SQVTM and CDR2 is ANQGSEA.

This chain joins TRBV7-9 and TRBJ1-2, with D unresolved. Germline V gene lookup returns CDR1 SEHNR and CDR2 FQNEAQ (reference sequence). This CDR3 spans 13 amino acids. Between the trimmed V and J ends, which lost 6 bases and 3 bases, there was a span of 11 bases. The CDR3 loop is CASRQAVDYGYTF. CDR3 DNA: TGTGCCAGCAGGCAGGCAGTCGACTATGGCTACACCTTC. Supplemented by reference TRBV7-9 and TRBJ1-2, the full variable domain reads DTGVSQNPRHKITKRGQNVTFRCDPISEHNRLYWYRQTLGQGPEFLTYFQNEAQLEKSRLLSDRFSAERPKGSFSTLEIQRTEQGDSAMYLCASRQAVDYGYTFGSGTRLTVV.

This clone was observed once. The CDR3 is CASSRYTGLDYGYTF. The CDR3 coding sequence is TGTGCCAGCAGCCGATATACAGGGTTAGACTATGGCTACACCTTC. The V and J genes are TRBV5-8 and TRBJ1-2, with D perhaps matching TRBD1 (6 bases). Per the germline V gene, CDR1 is SGHTS and CDR2 is YDEGEE. The CDR3 totals 15 residues. Trimming stripped 4 bases from V and 3 bases from J, with 16 bases between.

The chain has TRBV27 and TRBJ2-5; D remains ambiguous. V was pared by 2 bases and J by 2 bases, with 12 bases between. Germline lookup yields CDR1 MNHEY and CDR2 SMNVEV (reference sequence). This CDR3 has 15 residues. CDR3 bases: TGTGCCAGCAGTTTACTCCAACAATTTCAAGAGACCCAGTACTTC. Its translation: CASSLLQQFQETQYF.

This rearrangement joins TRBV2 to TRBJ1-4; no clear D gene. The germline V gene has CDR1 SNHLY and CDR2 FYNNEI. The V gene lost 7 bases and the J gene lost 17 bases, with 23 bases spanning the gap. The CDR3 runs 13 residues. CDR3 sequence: CASKLGHLSPDFF. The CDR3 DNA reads TGTGCCAGCAAATTGGGCCATCTAAGCCCGGATTTTTTT. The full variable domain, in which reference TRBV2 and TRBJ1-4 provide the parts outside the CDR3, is EPEVTQTPSHQVTQMGQEVILRCVPISNHLYFYWYRQILGQKVEFLVSFYNNEISEKSEIFDDQFSVERPDGSNFTLKIRSTKLEDSAMYFCASKLGHLSPDFFGSGTQLSVL.

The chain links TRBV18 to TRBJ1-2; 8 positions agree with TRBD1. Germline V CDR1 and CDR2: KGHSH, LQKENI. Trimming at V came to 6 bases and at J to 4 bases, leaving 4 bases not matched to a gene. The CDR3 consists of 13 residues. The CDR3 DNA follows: TGTGCCAGCTCGGATGGACAGGGCTATGGCTACACCTTC. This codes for CASSDGQGYGYTF.

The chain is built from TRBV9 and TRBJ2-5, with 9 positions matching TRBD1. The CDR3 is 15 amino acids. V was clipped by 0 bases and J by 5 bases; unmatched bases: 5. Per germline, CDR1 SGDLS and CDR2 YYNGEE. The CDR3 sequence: CASSVGTGDVETQYF. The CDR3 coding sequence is TGTGCCAGCAGCGTAGGGACAGGGGATGTTGAGACCCAGTACTTC.

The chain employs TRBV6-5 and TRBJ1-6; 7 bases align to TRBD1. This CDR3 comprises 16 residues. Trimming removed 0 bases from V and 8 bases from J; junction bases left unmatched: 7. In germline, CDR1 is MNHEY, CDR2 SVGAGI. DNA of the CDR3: TGTGCCAGCAGTTACTCGGACTGGACAGGCGATTCACCCCTCCACTTT. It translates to CASSYSDWTGDSPLHF.